The 10 T cell receptor beta chains below come from one sample, sequenced in a study of blood T cell repertoires in COVID-19. Assay used: immunoSEQ multiplex PCR; TCRdb lists only in-frame clones, some missing. Of under 60,000 clones in the sample, approximately 90% were seen once. The sample consisted of peripheral blood. The receptors derive from a human donor with acute or convalescent COVID-19. The donor label of this sample is uncertain.

V is TRBV7-9 and J is TRBJ2-1; TRBD1 matches at 8 bases. Unmatched junction bases numbered 10, after V lost 4 bases and J lost 5 bases. CDR1 is SEHNR and CDR2 is FQNEAQ in the germline V gene (reference sequence). The CDR3 runs to 16 residues. CDR3 bases: TGTGCCAGCAGCTCCACCAACAGGGGGATTCACAATGAGCAGTTCTTC. This translates into CASSSTNRGIHNEQFF.

This clone was seen a handful of times. The chain has TRBV6-5 and TRBJ2-7, with 7 bases aligning to TRBD2. J lost 3 bases, V lost 6 bases, and 11 bases had no gene match. This CDR3 comprises 15 residues. Germline V gene data show CDR1 as MNHEY and CDR2 as SVGAGI. The CDR3 region is CASRMGGVSVYEQYF. The CDR3 region has the DNA TGTGCCAGCAGGATGGGGGGGGTTAGTGTCTACGAGCAGTACTTC.

V is TRBV9 and J is TRBJ1-2; 10 nucleotides line up with TRBD1. The CDR3 is 15 amino acids. Germline V gives CDR1 SGDLS, CDR2 YYNGEE. The ends lost 2 bases at V and 3 bases at J; junction bases unmatched: 4. CDR3 region: CASSVQTGGDYGYTF. The CDR3 DNA sequence: TGTGCCAGCAGCGTCCAGACAGGGGGCGACTATGGCTACACCTTC.

V is TRBV11-3 and J is TRBJ2-3, with a possible D match to TRBD1 (6 bases). The V end lost 1 base, the J end lost 2 bases, and 10 bases lay between the germline ends. This CDR3 spans 15 amino acids. Germline lookup yields CDR1 SGHNT and CDR2 YENEEA. Here the CDR3 reads CASSLGDTFTDTQYF. CDR3 bases: TGTGCCAGCAGCTTAGGGGACACCTTCACAGATACGCAGTATTTT.

The CDR3 coding sequence is TGTGCCAGCAGCCAAGCCCAGGGATATGGCTACACCTTC. Residues: CASSQAQGYGYTF. J is TRBJ1-2 and V is TRBV3-1 (or the pseudogene TRBV3-2); tentative D call: TRBD1 (5 bases). The CDR3 contains 13 residues. Trimming stripped 1 base from V and 5 bases from J, with 8 bases between. CDR1 and CDR2 from the germline V gene are LGHDT and YNNKEL (reference sequence).

This chain joins TRBV27 and TRBJ2-2; D is possibly TRBD2 (5 bases). The ends were cut back, 5 bases at V and 5 bases at J, with 18 bases in the middle. The CDR3 runs 16 residues. The germline V gene has CDR1 MNHEY and CDR2 SMNVEV (reference sequence). The CDR3 coding sequence is TGTGCCAGCAGTCGACCCCCGGGGTTCTCGACCGGGGAGCTGTTTTTT. This encodes CASSRPPGFSTGELFF.

V gene TRBV5-1 combines with J gene TRBJ2-7; TRBD1 agrees at 7 bases. CDR1 and CDR2 from the germline V gene are SGHRS and YFSETQ. The length of the CDR3 is 15 residues. Trimming took 7 bases from V and 0 from J; bases not matched to a gene: 10. CDR3 in DNA: TGCGCCAGCCCTGGTGCACAGGGGCTCTCCTACGAGCAGTACGTC. As protein: CASPGAQGLSYEQYV.

The chain recombines TRBV28 with TRBJ2-5, with 7 bases fitting TRBD1. The CDR3 spans 14 residues. J lost 5 bases, V lost 7 bases, and 10 bases had no gene match. Germline V gene sequence: CDR1 MDHEN, CDR2 SYDVKM. The CDR3 spells CASIGGKGAETQYF. In DNA, the CDR3 is TGTGCCAGCATAGGGGGCAAGGGTGCGGAGACCCAGTACTTC.

The chain is built from TRBV18 and TRBJ2-4; TRBD2 is a possible D gene (6 bases). V lost 2 bases and J 2 bases, leaving 13 bases between the germline ends. The CDR3 is 16 residues long. CDR1 is KGHSH, CDR2 LQKENI, per germline. CDR3 amino acids: CASSPTAGGTKNIQYF. The DNA for the CDR3 is TGTGCCAGCTCACCAACCGCTGGGGGGACCAAAAACATTCAGTACTTC.

The chain couples TRBV7-2 to TRBJ1-1; D is uncertain. V was shortened by 3 bases and J by 7 bases, with 12 bases between the two germline ends. The CDR3 consists of 13 residues. Germline V gives CDR1 SGHTA, CDR2 FQGNSA. The chain's CDR3 is CASSFNSAGEAFF. The DNA for the CDR3 is TGTGCCAGCAGCTTTAATTCCGCGGGTGAAGCTTTCTTT.